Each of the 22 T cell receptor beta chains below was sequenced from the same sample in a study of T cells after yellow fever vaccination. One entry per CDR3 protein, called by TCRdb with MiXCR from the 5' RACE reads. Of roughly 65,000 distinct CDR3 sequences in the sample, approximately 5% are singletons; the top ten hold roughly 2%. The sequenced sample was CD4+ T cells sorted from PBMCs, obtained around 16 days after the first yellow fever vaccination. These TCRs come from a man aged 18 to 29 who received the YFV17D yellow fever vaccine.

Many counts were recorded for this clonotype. In DNA form, the CDR3 reads TGTGCCAGCAGCTCGCTGAGGGTAGGGGGCGGAGATACGCAGTATTTT. Its protein is CASSSLRVGGGDTQYF. This sequence joins TRBV11-2 and TRBJ2-3; 7 bases map to TRBD1. The CDR3 is made up of 16 amino acids. Germline loops: CDR1 SGHAT, CDR2 FQNNGV. V lost 4 bases and J lost 5; bases outside the gene matches: 12.

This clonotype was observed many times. The CDR3 here is CASSLFSGQETQYF. CDR3 bases: TGTGCCAGCAGCTTATTTAGCGGACAAGAGACCCAGTACTTC. This sequence joins TRBV7-9 and TRBJ2-5; D is possibly TRBD2 (6 bases). The CDR3 totals 14 residues. Germline values: CDR1 SEHNR, CDR2 FQNEAQ (reference sequence). V shed 2 bases and J shed 2 bases, with 9 bases lying between them.

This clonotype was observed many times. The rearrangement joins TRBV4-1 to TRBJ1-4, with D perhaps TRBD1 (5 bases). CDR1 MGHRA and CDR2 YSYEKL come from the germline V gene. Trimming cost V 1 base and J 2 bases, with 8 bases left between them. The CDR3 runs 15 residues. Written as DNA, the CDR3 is TGCGCCAGCAGCCAAGTTGGGACGACTAATGAAAAACTGTTTTTT. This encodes CASSQVGTTNEKLFF.

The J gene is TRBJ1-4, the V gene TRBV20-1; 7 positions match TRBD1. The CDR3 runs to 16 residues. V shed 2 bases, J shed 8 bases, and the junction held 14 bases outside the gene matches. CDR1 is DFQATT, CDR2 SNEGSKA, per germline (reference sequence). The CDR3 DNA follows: TGCAGTGCTAGACTCCCCCAGGGGGGACAGAAAGAAAAACTGTTTTTT. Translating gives CSARLPQGGQKEKLFF.

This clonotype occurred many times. The CDR3 region is CATRRDTYEQYF. The DNA of the CDR3 is TGTGCCACCCGAAGGGATACCTACGAGCAGTACTTC. The chain carries TRBV5-4 and TRBJ2-7; D ambiguous. Germline V gene lookup returns CDR1 SGHNT and CDR2 YYREEE (reference sequence). The V gene lost 9 bases and the J gene lost 2 bases, with 12 bases spanning the gap. This CDR3 spans 12 amino acids.

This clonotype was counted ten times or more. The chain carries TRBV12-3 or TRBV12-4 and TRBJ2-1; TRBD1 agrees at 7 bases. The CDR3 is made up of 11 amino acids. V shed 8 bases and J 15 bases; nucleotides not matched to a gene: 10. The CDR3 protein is CASQQGQNPFF. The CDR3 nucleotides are TGTGCCAGCCAACAGGGGCAAAACCCGTTCTTC.

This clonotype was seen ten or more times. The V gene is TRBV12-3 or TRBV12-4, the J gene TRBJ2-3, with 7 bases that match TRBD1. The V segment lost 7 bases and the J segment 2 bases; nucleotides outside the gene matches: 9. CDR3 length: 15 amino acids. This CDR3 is CASTPTGPPTDTQYF. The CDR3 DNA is TGTGCCAGCACCCCGACAGGGCCCCCCACAGATACGCAGTATTTT.

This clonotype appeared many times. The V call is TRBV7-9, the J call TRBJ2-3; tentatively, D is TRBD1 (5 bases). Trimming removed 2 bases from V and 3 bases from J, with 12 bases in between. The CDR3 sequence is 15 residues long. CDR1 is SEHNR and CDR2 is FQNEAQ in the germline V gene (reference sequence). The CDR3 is CASSLQGWVTDTQYF. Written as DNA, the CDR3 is TGTGCCAGCAGCTTACAGGGATGGGTTACAGATACGCAGTATTTT.

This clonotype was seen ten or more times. CDR3 region: CASSATGGSQPQHF. The CDR3 nucleotides read TGTGCCAGCAGCGCGACAGGGGGCTCTCAGCCCCAGCATTTT. The rearrangement uses TRBV12-3 or TRBV12-4 and TRBJ1-5; 10 nucleotides agree with TRBD1. The J segment lost 6 bases and the V segment lost 6 bases, leaving 5 bases of the junction unmatched. The CDR3 loop spans 14 amino acids.

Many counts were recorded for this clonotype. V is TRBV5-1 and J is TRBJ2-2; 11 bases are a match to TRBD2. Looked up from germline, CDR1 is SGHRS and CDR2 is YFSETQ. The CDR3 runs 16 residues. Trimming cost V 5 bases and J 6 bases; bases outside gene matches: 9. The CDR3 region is CASSSGTSGAPGELFF. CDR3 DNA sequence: TGCGCCAGCAGTAGTGGGACTAGCGGCGCGCCCGGGGAGCTGTTTTTT.

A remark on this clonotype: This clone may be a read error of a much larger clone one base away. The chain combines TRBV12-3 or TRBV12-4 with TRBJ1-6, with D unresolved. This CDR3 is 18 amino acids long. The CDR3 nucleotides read TGTGCCAGCAGTTTATCGGGAGAAGCAAGCTCCTATACTTCACCCCTCCACTTT. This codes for CASSLSGEASSYTSPLHF.

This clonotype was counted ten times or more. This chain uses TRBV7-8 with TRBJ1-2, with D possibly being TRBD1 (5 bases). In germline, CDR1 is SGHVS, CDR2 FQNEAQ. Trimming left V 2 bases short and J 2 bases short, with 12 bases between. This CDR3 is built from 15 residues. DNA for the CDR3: TGTGCCAGCAGCTTATTACCAGGGCCGAACTATGGCTACACCTTC. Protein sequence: CASSLLPGPNYGYTF.

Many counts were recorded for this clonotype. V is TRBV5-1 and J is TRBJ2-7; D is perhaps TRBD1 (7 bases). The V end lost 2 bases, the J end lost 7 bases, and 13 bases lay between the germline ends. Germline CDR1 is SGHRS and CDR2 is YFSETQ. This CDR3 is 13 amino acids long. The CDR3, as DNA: TGCGCCAGCAGCTTTAAGGGGGCGGGGGAGCAGTACTTC. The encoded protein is CASSFKGAGEQYF.

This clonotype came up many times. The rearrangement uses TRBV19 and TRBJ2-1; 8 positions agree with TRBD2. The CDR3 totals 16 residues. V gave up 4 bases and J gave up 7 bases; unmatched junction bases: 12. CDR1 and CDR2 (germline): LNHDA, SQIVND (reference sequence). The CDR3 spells CASSTSTGTSTNEQFF. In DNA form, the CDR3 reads TGTGCCAGTAGTACTTCAACCGGGACTAGTACGAATGAGCAGTTCTTC.

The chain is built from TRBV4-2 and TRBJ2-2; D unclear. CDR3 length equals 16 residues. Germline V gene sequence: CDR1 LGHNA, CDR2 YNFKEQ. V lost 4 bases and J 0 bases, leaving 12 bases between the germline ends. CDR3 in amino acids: CASSPGPGANTGELFF. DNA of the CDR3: TGTGCCAGCAGCCCTGGGCCAGGCGCGAACACCGGGGAGCTGTTTTTT.

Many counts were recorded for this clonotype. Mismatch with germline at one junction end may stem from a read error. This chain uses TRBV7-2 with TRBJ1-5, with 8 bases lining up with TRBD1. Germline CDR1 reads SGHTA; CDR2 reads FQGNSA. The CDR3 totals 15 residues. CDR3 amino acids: CASSLAYRGAQPQHF. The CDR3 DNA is TGTGCCAGCAGCCTAGCCTACAGGGGGGCTCAGCCCCAGCATTTT.

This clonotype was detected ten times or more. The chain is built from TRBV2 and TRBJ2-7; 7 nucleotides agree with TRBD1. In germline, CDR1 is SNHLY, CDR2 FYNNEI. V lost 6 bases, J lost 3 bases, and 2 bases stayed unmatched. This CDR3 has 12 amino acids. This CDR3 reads CASSGDSYEQYF. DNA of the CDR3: TGTGCCAGCAGCGGGGACAGCTACGAGCAGTACTTC.

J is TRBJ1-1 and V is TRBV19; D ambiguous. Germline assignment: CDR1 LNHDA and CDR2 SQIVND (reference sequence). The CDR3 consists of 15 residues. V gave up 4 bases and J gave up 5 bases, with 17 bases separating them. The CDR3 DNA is TGTGCCAGTAGTACGCCTCGTAAGGGATGGACTGAAGCTTTCTTT. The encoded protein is CASSTPRKGWTEAFF.

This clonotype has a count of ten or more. Written as DNA, the CDR3 is TGTGCCAGCAGCATTGGAGGGGGCGCTTATACGCAGTATTTT. This codes for CASSIGGGAYTQYF. The chain is built from TRBV7-2 and TRBJ2-3; D may be TRBD1 (7 bases). CDR3 size: 14 residues. Trimming took off 5 bases at V and 7 bases at J, with 16 bases between the two ends. Germline CDR1 and CDR2: SGHTA and FQGNSA.

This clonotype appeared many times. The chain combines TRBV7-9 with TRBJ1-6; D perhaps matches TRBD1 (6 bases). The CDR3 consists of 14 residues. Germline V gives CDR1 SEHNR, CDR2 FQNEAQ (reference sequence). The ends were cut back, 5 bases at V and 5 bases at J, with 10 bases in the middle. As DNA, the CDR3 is TGTGCCAGCAGCGAGGGACATCATAATTCACCCCTCCACTTT. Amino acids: CASSEGHHNSPLHF. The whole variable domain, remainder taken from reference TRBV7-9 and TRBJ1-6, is DTGVSQNPRHKITKRGQNVTFRCDPISEHNRLYWYRQTLGQGPEFLTYFQNEAQLEKSRLLSDRFSAERPKGSFSTLEIQRTEQGDSAMYLCASSEGHHNSPLHFGNGTRLTVT.

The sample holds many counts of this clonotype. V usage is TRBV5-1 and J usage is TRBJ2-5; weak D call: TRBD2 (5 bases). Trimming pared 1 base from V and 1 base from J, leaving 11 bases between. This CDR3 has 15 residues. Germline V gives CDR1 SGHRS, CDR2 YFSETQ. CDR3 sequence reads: CASSLNGDVQETQYF. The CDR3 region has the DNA TGCGCCAGCAGCTTGAACGGGGATGTCCAAGAGACCCAGTACTTC. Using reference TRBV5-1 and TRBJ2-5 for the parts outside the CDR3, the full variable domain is KAGVTQTPRYLIKTRGQQVTLSCSPISGHRSVSWYQQTPGQGLQFLFEYFSETQRNKGNFPGRFSGRQFSNSRSEMNVSTLELGDSALYLCASSLNGDVQETQYFGPGTRLLVL.

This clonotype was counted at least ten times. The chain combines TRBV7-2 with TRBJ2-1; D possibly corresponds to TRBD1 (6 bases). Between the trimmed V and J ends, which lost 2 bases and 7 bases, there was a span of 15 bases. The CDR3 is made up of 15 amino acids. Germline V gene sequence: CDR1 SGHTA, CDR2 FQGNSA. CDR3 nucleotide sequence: TGTGCCAGCAGCTTAATTGGGGGCTGGGGAAATGAGCAGTTCTTC. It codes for CASSLIGGWGNEQFF.